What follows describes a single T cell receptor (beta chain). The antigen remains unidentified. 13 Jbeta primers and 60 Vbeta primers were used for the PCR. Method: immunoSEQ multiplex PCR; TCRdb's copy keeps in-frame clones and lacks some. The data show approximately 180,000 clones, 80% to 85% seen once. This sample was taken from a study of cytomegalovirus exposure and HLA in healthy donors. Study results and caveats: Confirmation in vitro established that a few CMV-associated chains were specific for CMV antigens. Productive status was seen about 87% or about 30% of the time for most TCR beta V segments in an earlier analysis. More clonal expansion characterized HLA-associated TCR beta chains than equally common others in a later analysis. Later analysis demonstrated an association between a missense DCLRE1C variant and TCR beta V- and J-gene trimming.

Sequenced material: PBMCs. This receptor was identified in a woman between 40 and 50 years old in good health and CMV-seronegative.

CDR3 coding DNA: TGTGCCAGCAGACCGGGACAGGGGGCAATGAACACTGAAGCTTTCTTT. Translated: CASRPGQGAMNTEAFF. The chain links TRBV21-1 to TRBJ1-1; TRBD1 reflects the table's D call only, with no check against the DNA. TRBV21-1 is described as a pseudogene. This CDR3 is 16 amino acids long.